This T cell receptor beta chain stems from a study of blood T cell repertoires in COVID-19. The CDR3 spans 16 residues. Looked up from germline, CDR1 is SGHRS and CDR2 is YFSETQ. With 0 bases clipped from V and 5 bases from J, the junction kept 8 bases outside the gene matches. Original methodology: The assay estimated nucleated cells by amplifying reference gene primers. Libraries were prepared by immunoSEQ multiplex PCR; TCRdb keeps only in-frame clonotypes and omits some of them. V and J calls and clone size are given by that table; D and trimming were obtained from the DNA. The sample has around 42,000 clones; about four fifths are singletons.

The origin of this receptor is an elderly woman with acute or convalescent COVID-19. This chain joins TRBV5-1 and TRBJ2-3; 8 nucleotides match TRBD2. What was sequenced was peripheral blood. The CDR3 DNA is TGCGCCAGCAGCTTGGACTCGGGGGGGGCGGAAGATACGCAGTATTTT. It is translated as CASSLDSGGAEDTQYF.